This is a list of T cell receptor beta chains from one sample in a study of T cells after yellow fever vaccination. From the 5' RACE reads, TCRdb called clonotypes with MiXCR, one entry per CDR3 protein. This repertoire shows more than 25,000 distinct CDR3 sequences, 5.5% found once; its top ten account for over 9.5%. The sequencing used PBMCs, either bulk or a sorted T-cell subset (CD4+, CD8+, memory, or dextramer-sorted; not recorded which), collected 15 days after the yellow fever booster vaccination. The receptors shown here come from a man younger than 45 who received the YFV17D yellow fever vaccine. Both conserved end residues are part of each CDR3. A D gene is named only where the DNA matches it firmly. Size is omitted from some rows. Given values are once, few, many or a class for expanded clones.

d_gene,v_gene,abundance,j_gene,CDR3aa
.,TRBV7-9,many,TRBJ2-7,CASSLAGGPTDEQYF
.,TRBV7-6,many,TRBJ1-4,CASSLLRGLNEKLFF
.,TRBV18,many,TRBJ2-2,CASSPENRATGELFF
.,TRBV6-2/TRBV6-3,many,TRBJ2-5,CASSSTGLQETQYF
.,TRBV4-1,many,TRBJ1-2,CASSQDRGFYGYTF
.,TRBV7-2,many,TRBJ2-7,CASSPELARGYEQYF
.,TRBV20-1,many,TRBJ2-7,CSAPFARSYEQYF
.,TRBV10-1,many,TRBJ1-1,CASSAGTSSTEAFF
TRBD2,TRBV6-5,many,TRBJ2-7,CASSISSSGAYEQYF
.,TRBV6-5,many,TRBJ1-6,CASARLNNSPLHF
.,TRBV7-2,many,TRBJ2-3,CASSFVRSDTQYF
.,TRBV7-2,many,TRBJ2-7,CASSLGPDRQQYF
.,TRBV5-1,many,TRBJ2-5,CASSLGQPQETQYF
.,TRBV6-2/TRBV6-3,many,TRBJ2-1,CASSYSASLISYNEQFF
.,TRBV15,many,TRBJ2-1,CATSRARGSYNEQFF
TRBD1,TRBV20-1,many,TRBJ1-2,CSARGTGEGSWTGYTF
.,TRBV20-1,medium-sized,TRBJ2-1,CSATKAHGFNEQFF
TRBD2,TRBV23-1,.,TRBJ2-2,CASSQSKLAGPGELFF
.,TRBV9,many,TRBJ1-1,CASSVEVNTEAFF
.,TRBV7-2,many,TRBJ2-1,CASSLARDYNEQFF
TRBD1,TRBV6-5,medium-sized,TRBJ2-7,CASSQQGTWNEQYF
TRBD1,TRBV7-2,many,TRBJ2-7,CASSGGQGPYEQYF
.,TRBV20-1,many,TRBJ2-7,CSASPGPGVGEQYF
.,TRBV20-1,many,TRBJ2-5,CSAIHRGGKTQYF
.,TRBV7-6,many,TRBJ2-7,CASSYLTGPNYEQYF
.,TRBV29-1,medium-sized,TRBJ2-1,CSVTVPEQFF
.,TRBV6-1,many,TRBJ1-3,CASSERGSGNTIYF
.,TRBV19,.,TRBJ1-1,CASSRLKSGTLNTEAFF
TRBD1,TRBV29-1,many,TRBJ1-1,CSVKGQGGAFF
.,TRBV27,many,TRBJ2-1,CASRPTRIGLSLGNEQFF
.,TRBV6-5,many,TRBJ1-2,CASRKGPNYGYTF
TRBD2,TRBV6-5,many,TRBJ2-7,CASTSGQLTSGGEQYF
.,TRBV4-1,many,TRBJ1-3,CASSQDPGRRDTIYF
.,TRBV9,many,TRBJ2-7,CASSASPRADEQYF
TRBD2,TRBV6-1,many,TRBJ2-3,CASRGGTGTDTQYF
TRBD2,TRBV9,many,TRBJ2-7,CASSVEPPGRREGSEQYF
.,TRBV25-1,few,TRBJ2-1,CASSGVGRDEQFF
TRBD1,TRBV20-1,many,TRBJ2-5,CSATQGGAEETQYF
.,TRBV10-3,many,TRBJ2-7,CAISIRDRSYEQYF
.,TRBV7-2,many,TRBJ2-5,CASSPLQGQETQYF
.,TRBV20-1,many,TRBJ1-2,CSANIAYGYTF
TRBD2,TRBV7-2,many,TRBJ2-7,CASSFNSLAGNEQYF
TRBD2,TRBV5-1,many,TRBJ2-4,CASSHTGTGGTNIQYF
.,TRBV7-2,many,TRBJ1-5,CASSLQPGARQPQHF
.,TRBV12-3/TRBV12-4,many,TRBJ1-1,CASSSQDIVAFF
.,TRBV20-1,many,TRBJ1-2,CSAQGSAGNGYTF
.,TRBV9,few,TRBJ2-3,CASWGYGLITDTQYF
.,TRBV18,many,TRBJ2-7,CASSPPLPYSSYEQYF
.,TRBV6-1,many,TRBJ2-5,CASSPRVETQYF
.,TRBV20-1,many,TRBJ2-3,CSAPKDSTDTQYF
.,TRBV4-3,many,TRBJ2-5,CASSQVPGAGETQYF
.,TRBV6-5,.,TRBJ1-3,CASSYGNTIYF
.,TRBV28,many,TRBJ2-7,CASREGVYEQYF
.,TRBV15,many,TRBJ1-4,CATSRDYIGSAEKLFF
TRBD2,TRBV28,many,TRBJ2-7,CASSLGTSGRSEQYF
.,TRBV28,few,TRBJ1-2,CASSLSGSNYGYTF
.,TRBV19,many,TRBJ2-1,CASSIVDYNEQFF
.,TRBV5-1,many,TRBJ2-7,CASSPTFGYEQYF
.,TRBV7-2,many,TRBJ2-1,CASRGTALYNEQFF